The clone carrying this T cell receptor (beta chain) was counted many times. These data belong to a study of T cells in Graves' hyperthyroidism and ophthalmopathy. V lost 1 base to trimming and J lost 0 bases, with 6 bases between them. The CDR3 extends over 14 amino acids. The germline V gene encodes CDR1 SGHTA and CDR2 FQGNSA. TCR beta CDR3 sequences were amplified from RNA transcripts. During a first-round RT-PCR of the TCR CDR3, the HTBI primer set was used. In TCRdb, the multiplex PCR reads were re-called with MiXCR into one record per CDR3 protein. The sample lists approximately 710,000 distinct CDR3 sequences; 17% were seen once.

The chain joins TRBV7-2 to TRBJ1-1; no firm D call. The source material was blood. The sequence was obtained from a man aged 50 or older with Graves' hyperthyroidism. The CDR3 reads CASSLVSLNTEAFF. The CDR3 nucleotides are TGTGCCAGCAGCTTAGTCAGCTTGAACACTGAAGCTTTCTTT.